The 22 T cell receptor beta chains below were found in one sample sequenced in a study of control samples from healthy donors and cancer patients. Assay: immunoSEQ multiplex PCR; the TCRdb copy retains only in-frame clones and omits some. The sample carries approximately 99,000 clones, approximately 84% recorded once. The sample consisted of blood. Source of these receptors: a man aged 18 to 30 in good health.

The genes are TRBV19 and TRBJ1-6, with D possibly being TRBD1 (6 bases). Germline V CDR1 and CDR2: LNHDA, SQIVND (reference sequence). Trimming removed 5 bases from V and 9 bases from J, with 20 bases in between. This CDR3 spans 16 amino acids. CDR3 in amino acids: CASSRSMGGASSPLHF. CDR3 DNA sequence: TGTGCCAGTAGTCGGTCGATGGGGGGGGCTAGTTCACCCCTCCACTTT.

The chain carries TRBV6-5 and TRBJ1-4, with 9 bases that match TRBD1. With V trimmed by 0 bases and J by 8 bases, 4 bases remained unmatched. CDR1 is MNHEY and CDR2 is SVGAGI in the germline V gene. The CDR3 extends over 15 amino acids. The CDR3 nucleotides are TGTGCCAGCAGTTACTCGACAGGGGGTAACGAAAAACTGTTTTTT. Protein product: CASSYSTGGNEKLFF.

V is TRBV19 and J is TRBJ2-3, with 11 bases that match TRBD2. CDR1 and CDR2 from the germline V gene are LNHDA and SQIVND (reference sequence). The CDR3 totals 16 residues. After removal of 3 bases from V and 4 bases from J, the junction contained 6 bases not matched to a gene. The DNA of the CDR3 is TGTGCCAGTAGTATTGATGGGACTAGCGGTGCAGATACGCAGTATTTT. It specifies CASSIDGTSGADTQYF. The full variable domain, completed using reference TRBV19 and TRBJ2-3, is DGGITQSPKYLFRKEGQNVTLSCEQNLNHDAMYWYRQDPGQGLRLIYYSQIVNDFQKGDIAEGYSVSREKKESFPLTVTSAQKNPTAFYLCASSIDGTSGADTQYFGPGTRLTVL.

This chain links TRBV29-1 with TRBJ1-2; perhaps TRBD1 as D (5 bases). The CDR3 extends over 15 amino acids. Trimming removed 7 bases from V and 0 bases from J, with 18 bases in between. CDR1 SQVTM and CDR2 ANQGSEA come from the germline V gene. CDR3 amino acids: CSAPGGAGSNYGYTF. In nucleotides, the CDR3 is TGCAGCGCTCCAGGTGGGGCAGGCTCTAACTATGGCTACACCTTC.

This sequence joins TRBV6-1 and TRBJ2-5; the match to TRBD2 covers 8 bases. V dropped 3 bases and J dropped 5; count of bases not matched to a gene: 5. This CDR3 has 14 residues. Germline V gene sequence: CDR1 MNHNS, CDR2 SASEGT. This CDR3 is CASSDGGAGETQYF. The CDR3 bases are TGTGCCAGCAGTGACGGGGGGGCCGGGGAGACCCAGTACTTC.

The gene calls are TRBV24-1 and TRBJ2-1; TRBD2 matches 10 bases. The CDR3 is 16 residues long. V lost 4 bases, J lost 6 bases, and 8 bases stayed unmatched. Looked up from germline, CDR1 is KGHDR and CDR2 is SFDVKD. The CDR3 region has the DNA TGTGCCACCAGTGAAAGAAGCGGGGGGGCCTTCAATGAGCAGTTCTTC. Translated: CATSERSGGAFNEQFF.

The chain is built from TRBV7-9 and TRBJ1-1; 9 nucleotides agree with TRBD1. The junction had 2 bases not matched to a gene; V was cut back by 6 bases and J by 3 bases. CDR3 length: 13 residues. Germline CDR1 SEHNR, CDR2 FQNEAQ (reference sequence). CDR3 sequence reads: CASSGQGYTEAFF. The CDR3 DNA follows: TGTGCCAGCAGTGGACAGGGGTACACTGAAGCTTTCTTT.

This clone was seen a handful of times. The chain recombines TRBV2 with TRBJ1-1; D gene uncertain. CDR3 size: 13 residues. V was pared by 6 bases and J by 5 bases, with 13 bases between. Germline assignment: CDR1 SNHLY and CDR2 FYNNEI. The CDR3 loop is CASRRNPGTEAFF. The CDR3 DNA follows: TGTGCCAGCAGACGTAATCCGGGAACTGAAGCTTTCTTT.

The chain links TRBV12-3 or TRBV12-4 to TRBJ2-3; maybe TRBD1 (6 bases). This CDR3 has 12 amino acids. The ends were cut back, 6 bases at V and 7 bases at J, with 11 bases in the middle. The CDR3 spells CASSPTGYTQYF. The CDR3 coding sequence is TGTGCCAGCAGCCCAACAGGGTATACGCAGTATTTT.

V is TRBV6-6 and J is TRBJ1-5, with TRBD1 matching over 9 bases. The CDR3 spans 17 residues. CDR1 is MNHNY, CDR2 SVGAGI, per germline (reference sequence). V was pared by 6 bases and J by 4 bases, with 13 bases of the junction left unmatched. CDR3 DNA sequence: TGTGCCAGCAGCCGACCTCCGGGACAGGGTTATAATCAGCCCCAGCATTTT. This sequence encodes CASSRPPGQGYNQPQHF.

The chain recombines TRBV5-6 with TRBJ1-1, with TRBD1 matching over 8 bases. The CDR3 contains 16 residues. V trimming: 2 bases; J trimming: 5 bases; junction bases outside the gene matches: 11. Germline V gives CDR1 SGHDT, CDR2 YYEEEE. In DNA form, the CDR3 reads TGTGCCAGCAGCTTCACCCGGACAGGGAGGAGGACTGAAGCTTTCTTT. Protein product: CASSFTRTGRRTEAFF.

V gene TRBV11-2 combines with J gene TRBJ1-5; D gene ambiguous. Germline assignment: CDR1 SGHAT and CDR2 FQNNGV. Trimming pared 2 bases from V and 4 bases from J, leaving 6 bases between. This CDR3 spans 13 amino acids. CDR3 nucleotide sequence: TGTGCCAGCAGCTTACAGACTAATCAGCCCCAGCATTTT. The encoded protein is CASSLQTNQPQHF. The variable domain in full, with the rest retrieved from reference TRBV11-2 and TRBJ1-5, is EAGVAQSPRYKIIEKRQSVAFWCNPISGHATLYWYQQILGQGPKLLIQFQNNGVVDDSQLPKDRFSAERLKGVDSTLKIQPAKLEDSAVYLCASSLQTNQPQHFGDGTRLSIL.

The V gene is TRBV5-1, the J gene TRBJ1-6; D possibly corresponds to TRBD1 (5 bases). From germline, CDR1 is SGHRS and CDR2 YFSETQ. This CDR3 is built from 14 residues. V was shortened by 0 bases and J by 8 bases, with 9 bases between the two germline ends. CDR3 DNA sequence: TGCGCCAGCAGCTTGGGACAGCAATATTCACCCCTCCACTTT. Translation gives CASSLGQQYSPLHF.

The chain recombines TRBV28 with TRBJ1-3, with D uncertain. The CDR3 length is 12 residues. V was shortened by 6 bases and J by 8 bases, with 11 bases between the two germline ends. Germline V lookup: CDR1 MDHEN, CDR2 SYDVKM. The CDR3 sequence is CASRQAGYTIYF. The DNA for the CDR3 is TGTGCCAGCAGGCAGGCGGGGTACACCATATATTTT. Using reference TRBV28 and TRBJ1-3 for the parts outside the CDR3, the full variable domain is DVKVTQSSRYLVKRTGEKVFLECVQDMDHENMFWYRQDPGLGLRLIYFSYDVKMKEKGDIPEGYSVSREKKERFSLILESASTNQTSMYLCASRQAGYTIYFGEGSWLTVV.

This clone appeared a few times. This sequence joins TRBV27 and TRBJ2-2; D is possibly TRBD1 (6 bases). Trimming stripped 6 bases from V and 2 bases from J, with 16 bases between. Germline V gene data show CDR1 as MNHEY and CDR2 as SMNVEV (reference sequence). There are 16 residues in the CDR3. The CDR3 DNA reads as TGTGCCAGCAGATCCTCCGGGACAACAAACACCGGGGAGCTGTTTTTT. Its protein product is CASRSSGTTNTGELFF.

The V call is TRBV28, the J call TRBJ1-2, with D perhaps TRBD1 (6 bases). V gave up 2 bases and J gave up 8 bases, with 18 bases separating them. Germline V gene lookup returns CDR1 MDHEN and CDR2 SYDVKM. CDR3 size: 15 residues. CDR3 in amino acids: CASSLGGGIQSGYTF. Written as DNA, the CDR3 is TGTGCCAGCAGTTTAGGAGGGGGTATCCAATCGGGCTACACCTTC.

The V and J genes are TRBV6-2 or TRBV6-3 and TRBJ2-3, with D maybe TRBD2 (5 bases). The CDR3 extends over 14 amino acids. V was shortened by 5 bases and J by 2 bases, with 11 bases between the two germline ends. CDR1 is MNHEY and CDR2 is SVGEGT in the germline V gene. The CDR3 reads CASSLAPNTDTQYF. The CDR3 nucleotides are TGTGCCAGCAGTCTAGCCCCCAACACAGATACGCAGTATTTT.

This chain connects TRBV3-1 (or the pseudogene TRBV3-2) to TRBJ2-1; 15 bases agree with TRBD2. The CDR3 has 18 residues. CDR1 LGHDT and CDR2 YNNKEL come from the germline V gene (reference sequence). V was clipped by 4 bases and J by 7 bases; unmatched bases: 11. The CDR3 coding sequence is TGTGCCAGCAGCCCGGGGACTAGCGGGGGGACTTCTTGGAATGAGCAGTTCTTC. Its protein product is CASSPGTSGGTSWNEQFF.

V is TRBV3-1 (or the pseudogene TRBV3-2) and J is TRBJ2-5, with D perhaps TRBD1 (7 bases). V lost 0 bases to trimming and J lost 2 bases, with 16 bases between them. This CDR3 contains 17 residues. Germline V CDR1 and CDR2: LGHDT, YNNKEL (reference sequence). The CDR3 is CASSQERRGLGQETQYF. CDR3 bases: TGTGCCAGCAGCCAAGAGAGGAGGGGGCTAGGTCAAGAGACCCAGTACTTC.

CDR3 DNA sequence: TGCGCCAGCAGCCAAGTCAAGGCTCAGGGGGAGTCACCCCTCCACTTT. This codes for CASSQVKAQGESPLHF. The chain employs TRBV4-1 and TRBJ1-6, with 7 bases aligning to TRBD1. The CDR3 totals 16 residues. Germline assignment: CDR1 MGHRA and CDR2 YSYEKL. Trimming removed 1 base from V and 10 bases from J; junction bases left unmatched: 10.

This clone is labeled as medium-sized. V usage is TRBV7-2 and J usage is TRBJ1-1; D remains ambiguous. V was cut by 0 bases and J by 6 bases, with 5 bases left in between. The CDR3 has 12 amino acids. The germline V gene has CDR1 SGHTA and CDR2 FQGNSA. Here the CDR3 reads CASSLADAEAFF. The CDR3, as DNA: TGTGCCAGCAGCTTAGCTGATGCTGAAGCTTTCTTT.

The gene calls are TRBV7-7 and TRBJ2-2, with TRBD1 matching over 7 bases. The CDR3 sequence is 15 residues long. Germline V CDR1 and CDR2: SSHAT, FNYEAQ (reference sequence). The junction had 0 bases not matched to a gene; V was cut back by 1 base and J by 1 base. The CDR3 sequence: CASSLGTGNTGELFF. CDR3 bases: TGTGCCAGCAGCTTAGGGACAGGGAACACCGGGGAGCTGTTTTTT.